The clone carrying this T cell receptor (beta chain) came up many times. Deletions cut 0 bases from V and 1 base from J, with 4 bases between. Germline-derived CDR1 and CDR2 are SGHNT and YYREEE (reference sequence). The CDR3 is made up of 14 amino acids. The data are from a study of T cells after yellow fever vaccination. One entry per CDR3 protein, called by TCRdb with MiXCR from the 5' RACE reads. Among about 85,000 distinct CDR3 sequences listed, about an eighth were seen once. The sample was CD8+ T cells not binding an NS4B(214-222) dextramer, sorted from PBMCs, taken approximately 22 days after the first yellow fever vaccination. This chain joins TRBV5-4 and TRBJ2-2; D call uncertain. The sequence was collected from a man between 18 and 29 years old who received the YFV17D yellow fever vaccine. The CDR3 spells CASSLGGNTGELFF. For the CDR3, the DNA is TGTGCCAGCAGCTTGGGCGGGAACACCGGGGAGCTGTTTTTT. The full variable domain, in which reference TRBV5-4 and TRBJ2-2 provide the parts outside the CDR3, is ETGVTQSPTHLIKTRGQQVTLRCSSQSGHNTVSWYQQALGQGPQFIFQYYREEENGRGNFPPRFSGLQFPNYSSELNVNALELDDSALYLCASSLGGNTGELFFGEGSRLTVL.